The next 7 T cell receptor beta chains were all read from a single sample in a study of blood T cell repertoires in COVID-19. The method was immunoSEQ multiplex PCR; TCRdb's version includes in-frame clones alone and lacks a portion of them. The sample shows fewer than 200,000 clones, about 80% of them seen only once. Input material: PBMCs or T cells enriched from blood (not recorded which). Source of these receptors: a woman in her 70s in a cohort exposed to, infected with or recovered from COVID-19 (not recorded which).

The chain carries TRBV5-4 and TRBJ2-3, with 9 bases aligning to TRBD2. V shed 1 base and J 3 bases; nucleotides not matched to a gene: 3. Looked up from germline, CDR1 is SGHNT and CDR2 is YYREEE (reference sequence). This CDR3 comprises 15 residues. The CDR3 sequence: CASSLWLAGTDTQYF. In nucleotides, the CDR3 is TGTGCCAGCAGCTTGTGGCTAGCGGGGACAGATACGCAGTATTTT. Using reference TRBV5-4 and TRBJ2-3 for the parts outside the CDR3, the full variable domain is ETGVTQSPTHLIKTRGQQVTLRCSSQSGHNTVSWYQQALGQGPQFIFQYYREEENGRGNFPPRFSGLQFPNYSSELNVNALELDDSALYLCASSLWLAGTDTQYFGPGTRLTVL.

For the CDR3, the DNA is TGCGCCAGCAGAGAGGGGGGCCCCTTCCCTTCCGGGGCCAACGTCCTGACTTTC. It specifies CASREGGPFPSGANVLTF. The J gene is TRBJ2-6, the V gene TRBV10-1; D is perhaps TRBD1 or TRBD2 (6 bases each). This CDR3 is built from 18 residues. The germline V and J ends were trimmed by 6 bases and 4 bases, with 22 bases remaining between them. The germline V gene encodes CDR1 WNHNN and CDR2 SYGVQD (reference sequence).

This clone came up once. This rearrangement joins TRBV2 to TRBJ2-5, with 9 bases matching TRBD1. The CDR3 has 15 amino acids. Losses at the gene ends were 6 bases for V and 6 bases for J; bases not matched to a gene: 11. From germline, CDR1 is SNHLY and CDR2 FYNNEI. The CDR3 region has the DNA TGTGCCAGCAGGGGAGGACAGGGGTTGGGACAGACCCAGTACTTC. Translated, it gives CASRGGQGLGQTQYF. Full variable domain (remainder filled in from reference TRBV2 and TRBJ2-5): EPEVTQTPSHQVTQMGQEVILRCVPISNHLYFYWYRQILGQKVEFLVSFYNNEISEKSEIFDDQFSVERPDGSNFTLKIRSTKLEDSAMYFCASRGGQGLGQTQYFGPGTRLLVL.

The chain recombines TRBV4-1 with TRBJ1-5, with 8 bases matching TRBD1. There are 15 residues in the CDR3. With 4 bases clipped from V and 5 bases from J, the junction kept 7 bases outside the gene matches. Germline V gives CDR1 MGHRA, CDR2 YSYEKL. The CDR3 protein is CASSRWTGSDQPQHF. In nucleotides, the CDR3 is TGCGCCAGCAGCCGGTGGACAGGGTCCGATCAGCCCCAGCATTTT.

The chain links TRBV30 to TRBJ1-2; 8 bases are a match to TRBD1. After removal of 3 bases from V and 3 bases from J, the junction contained 6 bases not matched to a gene. From germline, CDR1 is GTSNPN and CDR2 SVGIG (reference sequence). This CDR3 contains 14 residues. CDR3 amino acids: CAWSRTGGDYGYTF. CDR3 DNA: TGTGCCTGGAGCCGAACAGGGGGGGACTATGGCTACACCTTC.

This clone was seen a single time. The V gene is TRBV11-3, the J gene TRBJ2-5; TRBD2 aligns across 7 bases. The CDR3 totals 14 residues. Germline V gene lookup returns CDR1 SGHNT and CDR2 YENEEA. The J segment lost 5 bases and the V segment lost 2 bases, leaving 5 bases of the junction unmatched. The CDR3 spells CASSLSSGRETQYF. For the CDR3, the DNA is TGTGCCAGCAGCTTATCTAGCGGTAGGGAGACCCAGTACTTC.

The chain joins TRBV5-8 to TRBJ2-7; D is uncertain. The CDR3 runs 16 residues. CDR1 is SGHTS and CDR2 is YDEGEE in the germline V gene. Trimming removed 1 base at V and 2 bases at J, with 16 bases between. The CDR3 is CASSLYDGALTYEQYF. The DNA of the CDR3 is TGTGCCAGCAGCTTGTACGACGGAGCCCTAACCTACGAGCAGTACTTC.